This T cell receptor beta chain was found in a study of shared clonotypes between healthy human individuals. Study-wide background: Each donor contributed plates that comprised three CD4 naive, three CD4 memory, two CD8 naive and one CD8 memory.

General study results and limits: Generally, naive subsets (rather than memory subsets) showed larger estimated richness.

Assay execution proceeded at the deep level. Some clones are missing from TCRdb's copy, which holds only in-frame ones; the method was immunoSEQ multiplex PCR. The data contain a few million clones, about 94% of them singletons. Trimming removed 9 bases at V and 0 bases at J, with 6 bases between. The germline CDR1 and CDR2 sequences are ENHRY and SYGVKD. The CDR3 extends over 12 amino acids. CD8 cells classed as naive were CD45RO-negative and positively selected for CCR7, excluding terminally differentiated effector memory CD45RA+ cells. This clone was seen a single time. Its target is unknown. J is TRBJ1-3 and V is TRBV10-3; D not certain. Sequenced input: naive CD8+ T cells from PBMCs. The TCR comes from a man between 18 and 29 years old in good health. Some clones in this sample may be carry-over from other donors' samples. The CDR3 loop is CAIRDSGNTIYF. CDR3 DNA: TGTGCCATAAGGGACTCTGGAAACACCATATATTTT.